Each of the 10 T cell receptor beta chains below was sequenced from the same sample in a study of CD8+CD57+ T cells in acquired aplastic anemia. TCR beta VDJ and CDR3 were profiled, and genomic DNA was the template. TCRdb re-called the reads with MiXCR, one entry per CDR3 protein. The sample gives 310,000 or so distinct CDR3 sequences, under 65% of which show up once; roughly 1.2% is in the top ten. All sequencing subjects had displayed CD8+CD57+ cell expansion on flow cytometry. Sequencing was performed on sorted CD4+, CD8+, or CD8+CD57+ T cells (not recorded which) from PBMCs. Every receptor here comes from a human donor with aplastic anemia.

This clonotype has at least ten counts. The rearrangement uses TRBV20-1 and TRBJ1-2, with unresolved D. Trimming cost V 6 bases and J 2 bases, with 13 bases left between them. Per germline, CDR1 DFQATT and CDR2 SNEGSKA (reference sequence). The CDR3 consists of 13 residues. The CDR3 region is CSAGEAVNYGYTF. In DNA form, the CDR3 reads TGCAGTGCCGGGGAGGCGGTCAACTATGGCTACACCTTC.

The rearrangement uses TRBV6-6 and TRBJ1-6, with no clear D. The CDR3 contains 12 residues. CDR1 is MNHNY and CDR2 is SVGAGI in the germline V gene (reference sequence). V dropped 7 bases and J dropped 11 bases, with 12 bases sitting between them. The CDR3 loop reads CASNAAEPPLHF. The CDR3 coding sequence is TGTGCCAGCAACGCGGCGGAACCACCCCTCCACTTT.

This clonotype was counted between two and nine times. The chain couples TRBV7-9 to TRBJ2-7; weak D call: TRBD2 (5 bases). From germline, CDR1 is SEHNR and CDR2 FQNEAQ (reference sequence). The CDR3 covers 14 residues. The V end lost 5 bases, the J end lost 5 bases, and 16 bases lay between the germline ends. In DNA, the CDR3 is TGTGCCAGCAGCCCGGGTGAGGGTAGCCACGAGCAGTACTTC. Amino acids: CASSPGEGSHEQYF. Full variable domain (missing parts from reference TRBV7-9 and TRBJ2-7): DTGVSQNPRHKITKRGQNVTFRCDPISEHNRLYWYRQTLGQGPEFLTYFQNEAQLEKSRLLSDRFSAERPKGSFSTLEIQRTEQGDSAMYLCASSPGEGSHEQYFGPGTRLTVT.

V and J are TRBV4-1 and TRBJ2-7; maybe TRBD2 (6 bases). The CDR3 loop spans 15 amino acids. The V gene's germline CDR1 is MGHRA and CDR2 YSYEKL. The V gene lost 1 base and the J gene lost 3 bases, with 13 bases spanning the gap. For the CDR3, the DNA is TGCGCCAGCAGCCAAGTGTTGGCTAGCGTCTACGAGCAGTACTTC. Translating it yields CASSQVLASVYEQYF.

This clonotype was seen only once. As DNA, the CDR3 is TGTGCCAGCAGCCCGGGACTAGCTACTAAAGATACGCAGTATTTT. It encodes CASSPGLATKDTQYF. J is TRBJ2-3 and V is TRBV2; 9 positions agree with TRBD2. Looked up from germline, CDR1 is SNHLY and CDR2 is FYNNEI. CDR3 length equals 15 residues. V lost 6 bases and J lost 5; bases outside the gene matches: 9.

The rearrangement uses TRBV20-1 and TRBJ1-3; unclear D gene. The CDR3 consists of 15 residues. V was clipped by 2 bases and J by 4 bases, with 15 bases between them. Germline CDR1 DFQATT, CDR2 SNEGSKA (reference sequence). The CDR3 loop reads CSARSGRGPGNTIYF. In DNA, the CDR3 is TGCAGTGCTAGATCGGGTCGGGGTCCAGGAAACACCATATATTTT.

The chain links TRBV20-1 to TRBJ1-2; no firm D call. There are 11 residues in the CDR3. The germline CDR1 and CDR2 sequences are DFQATT and SNEGSKA (reference sequence). Trimming shortened V by 6 bases and J by 3 bases, and 8 bases separated the two germline ends. The CDR3 protein is CSAVRDYGYTF. The CDR3 DNA sequence: TGCAGTGCGGTACGTGACTATGGCTACACCTTC.

The chain combines TRBV20-1 with TRBJ1-2; 7 bases are shared with TRBD1. Germline lookup yields CDR1 DFQATT and CDR2 SNEGSKA (reference sequence). CDR3 length equals 14 residues. V lost 0 bases to trimming and J lost 4 bases; unmatched junction nucleotides: 5. The CDR3 sequence is CSARDVGTVYGYTF. CDR3 sequence (DNA): TGCAGTGCTAGAGATGTGGGGACAGTCTATGGCTACACCTTC.

There are a few counts of this clonotype. The chain joins TRBV7-6 to TRBJ1-1; D remains ambiguous. Germline V gene data show CDR1 as SGHVS and CDR2 as FNYEAQ. V was shortened by 4 bases and J by 0 bases, with 15 bases between the two germline ends. The CDR3 is 16 amino acids. CDR3 sequence: CASSSVYDGMNTEAFF. The CDR3 DNA follows: TGTGCCAGCAGCTCAGTGTACGACGGGATGAACACTGAAGCTTTCTTT.

J is TRBJ1-1 and V is TRBV12-3 or TRBV12-4, with a tentative D call TRBD1 (5 bases). This CDR3 is 13 amino acids long. The V end lost 5 bases, the J end lost 7 bases, and 14 bases lay between the germline ends. The CDR3 reads CASSPRRGIEAFF. CDR3 sequence (DNA): TGTGCCAGCAGTCCCCGGAGGGGTATTGAAGCTTTCTTT.